This TCR beta chain derives from a study of PD-1 blockade in classical Hodgkin lymphoma. Whole-study results and caveats: Baseline TCR diversity was reportedly lower in newly diagnosed patients than in healthy donors. It was reported as lower still in relapsed/refractory patients. While CD8+ TCR diversity did not rise significantly by C4D1, CD4+ TCR diversity did. Partial responders and progressors had significantly lower baseline TCR diversity.

To note about this clone: Antigen: not known.

Measured with immunoSEQ multiplex PCR; TCRdb has only the in-frame clones, and not every one. Of more than 40,000 clones listed, almost 90% were seen once; the top ten hold about 9%. All trial patients relapsed after autologous stem cell transplantation. Sequencing used peripheral blood mononuclear cells (PBMCs), obtained at baseline. The source is a human donor with classical Hodgkin lymphoma.

CDR3 sequence (DNA): TGTGCCAGCAGCTTAAACCGGGGGCGAGGGGCAGATACGCAGTATTTT. Its protein is CASSLNRGRGADTQYF. The chain uses TRBV7-6 and TRBJ2-3; possibly TRBD1 or TRBD2 for D (6 bases each). V lost 2 bases to trimming and J lost 4 bases, with 16 bases between them. CDR3 length equals 16 residues. Germline values: CDR1 SGHVS, CDR2 FNYEAQ.